These T cell receptor beta chains were read from a single sample in a study of early T cells in non-severe SARS-CoV-2 infection. Each CDR3 protein gets one entry after TCRdb re-called the 5' RACE reads with MiXCR. Altogether more than 85,000 distinct CDR3 sequences are present, roughly 12% being singletons, with the ten largest covering about 3.8%. The source material was whole blood, sampled at baseline. The receptors derive from an adult who was a healthcare worker with PCR-confirmed SARS-CoV-2 infection or an uninfected control (not recorded which). Each CDR3 is given with its conserved first and last residue. A D gene is named only where the DNA matches it firmly. Rows may omit the clone size; those that give it use once, few, many or a size class.

J gene: TRBJ2-1; V gene: TRBV27; D gene: -; clone size: many; CDR3 protein: CASKGTGRESEQFF; CDR3 DNA: TGTGCCAGCAAGGGAACCGGACGGGAAAGCGAGCAGTTCTTC
J gene: TRBJ2-3; V gene: TRBV11-2; D gene: -; clone size: -; CDR3 protein: CASSLDPSRSPDTQYF; CDR3 DNA: TGTGCCAGCAGCTTAGACCCCTCTAGGAGCCCAGATACGCAGTATTTT
J gene: TRBJ1-2; V gene: TRBV6-1; D gene: -; clone size: few; CDR3 protein: CASSEAGTGWYGYTF; CDR3 DNA: TGTGCCAGCAGTGAAGCGGGAACGGGGTGGTATGGCTACACCTTC
J gene: TRBJ1-5; V gene: TRBV19; D gene: -; clone size: few; CDR3 protein: CASSIGTYSNQPQHF; CDR3 DNA: TGTGCCAGTAGTATAGGCACCTATAGCAATCAGCCCCAGCATTTT
J gene: TRBJ2-5; V gene: TRBV19; D gene: -; clone size: few; CDR3 protein: CASSIWVGETQYF; CDR3 DNA: TGTGCCAGTAGTATATGGGTCGGAGAGACCCAGTACTTC
J gene: TRBJ1-2; V gene: TRBV4-1; D gene: -; clone size: many; CDR3 protein: CASSQDAQGLYGYTF; CDR3 DNA: TGCGCCAGCAGCCAGGATGCGCAAGGGCTCTATGGCTACACCTTC
J gene: TRBJ1-2; V gene: TRBV9; D gene: -; clone size: -; CDR3 protein: CASSVENRPGPYGYTF; CDR3 DNA: TGTGCCAGCAGTGTGGAAAACAGGCCGGGCCCCTATGGCTACACCTTC
J gene: TRBJ2-1; V gene: TRBV5-1; D gene: -; clone size: few; CDR3 protein: CASELGGASYNEQFF; CDR3 DNA: TGCGCCAGCGAGCTAGGAGGGGCATCCTACAATGAGCAGTTCTTC
J gene: TRBJ2-2; V gene: TRBV19; D gene: -; clone size: few; CDR3 protein: CASSIVASFPGELFF; CDR3 DNA: TGTGCCAGTAGTATAGTAGCCAGCTTTCCCGGGGAGCTGTTTTTT
J gene: TRBJ2-7; V gene: TRBV10-3; D gene: -; clone size: -; CDR3 protein: CAISESRDLLWDEQYF; CDR3 DNA: TGTGCCATCAGTGAGTCGAGAGACCTACTTTGGGACGAGCAGTACTTC
J gene: TRBJ1-1; V gene: TRBV20-1; D gene: -; clone size: few; CDR3 protein: CSAVRPNTEAFF; CDR3 DNA: TGCAGTGCTGTACGTCCGAACACTGAAGCTTTCTTT
J gene: TRBJ1-1; V gene: TRBV7-3; D gene: TRBD1; clone size: -; CDR3 protein: CASSLDGTVNTEAFF; CDR3 DNA: TGTGCCAGCAGCTTAGATGGGACAGTGAACACTGAAGCTTTCTTT
J gene: TRBJ2-7; V gene: TRBV5-1; D gene: -; clone size: few; CDR3 protein: CASSRSEYEQYF; CDR3 DNA: TGCGCCAGCAGCCGGAGTGAATACGAGCAGTACTTC
J gene: TRBJ1-1; V gene: TRBV5-1; D gene: -; clone size: few; CDR3 protein: CASSLVFMNTEAFF; CDR3 DNA: TGCGCCAGCAGCTTGGTGTTCATGAACACTGAAGCTTTCTTT
J gene: TRBJ2-7; V gene: TRBV10-3; D gene: TRBD1; clone size: few; CDR3 protein: CAISEPGQGDYEQYF; CDR3 DNA: TGTGCCATCAGTGAACCAGGACAGGGGGACTACGAGCAGTACTTC
J gene: TRBJ2-5; V gene: TRBV7-2; D gene: TRBD2; clone size: -; CDR3 protein: CASSQGLAGLETQYF; CDR3 DNA: TGTGCCAGCAGCCAGGGACTAGCGGGGTTGGAGACCCAGTACTTC
J gene: TRBJ1-1; V gene: TRBV6-2/TRBV6-3; D gene: -; clone size: few; CDR3 protein: CASSRQQNTEAFF; CDR3 DNA: TGTGCCAGCAGCCGACAACAGAACACTGAAGCTTTCTTT
J gene: TRBJ1-5; V gene: TRBV4-1; D gene: TRBD1; clone size: -; CDR3 protein: CASSQGQGGGQPQHF; CDR3 DNA: TGCGCCAGCAGCCAGGGACAGGGTGGCGGGCAGCCCCAGCATTTT
J gene: TRBJ1-2; V gene: TRBV29-1; D gene: -; clone size: -; CDR3 protein: CSAGDGPYGYTF; CDR3 DNA: TGCAGCGCCGGGGACGGACCTTATGGCTACACCTTC
J gene: TRBJ1-6; V gene: TRBV6-5; D gene: TRBD1; clone size: few; CDR3 protein: CASSGQGSPLHF; CDR3 DNA: TGTGCCAGCAGTGGACAGGGATCACCCCTCCACTTT
J gene: TRBJ1-5; V gene: TRBV7-9; D gene: -; clone size: -; CDR3 protein: CASSFSYSNQPQHF; CDR3 DNA: TGTGCCAGCAGCTTCAGTTATAGCAATCAGCCCCAGCATTTT
J gene: TRBJ1-5; V gene: TRBV6-5; D gene: TRBD1; clone size: -; CDR3 protein: CASSYSQGNQPQHF; CDR3 DNA: TGTGCCAGCAGTTACTCACAGGGGAACCAGCCCCAGCATTTT
J gene: TRBJ2-1; V gene: TRBV7-9; D gene: TRBD1; clone size: -; CDR3 protein: CASSLGAPGQTRGEQFF; CDR3 DNA: TGTGCCAGCAGCTTAGGAGCCCCGGGACAGACAAGGGGTGAGCAGTTCTTC
J gene: TRBJ1-4; V gene: TRBV20-1; D gene: TRBD1; clone size: -; CDR3 protein: CSAFTGTANEKLFF; CDR3 DNA: TGCAGTGCTTTCACCGGGACAGCAAATGAAAAACTGTTTTTT
J gene: TRBJ2-3; V gene: TRBV2; D gene: TRBD2; clone size: many; CDR3 protein: CARWTSKTDTQYF; CDR3 DNA: TGTGCCAGGTGGACTAGTAAGACAGATACGCAGTATTTT
J gene: TRBJ2-5; V gene: TRBV5-8; D gene: -; clone size: few; CDR3 protein: CASSFYRAEETQYF; CDR3 DNA: TGTGCCAGCAGCTTTTATAGGGCCGAAGAGACCCAGTACTTC